The 21 T cell receptor beta chains in this list originate from one sample, sequenced in a study of blood T cells in healthy people across ages. The use of a sample-barcoded 5' primer and a J-beta primer mix characterized a second PCR of 7 to 11 cycles. Each CDR3 protein is one row after TCRdb ran MiXCR on the 5' RACE reads. There are 700,000 or so distinct CDR3 sequences in the sample; about 20% occur only once, and 22% lies in the top ten. Sample: blood. The receptors shown here come from a man between 65 and 85 years old in good health.

On this clonotype itself: Compared with germline, one end of the junction differs, possibly owing to a read error. The chain is built from TRBV4-1 and TRBJ1-5; D may be TRBD1 (6 bases). The CDR3 has 15 amino acids. Germline loops: CDR1 MGHRA, CDR2 YSYEKL. The CDR3 bases are TGCGCCAGCAGCCAAGATCCACAGGGAGGTCAGCCCCGGCATTTT. Translation: CASSQDPQGGQPRHF.

The chain carries TRBV5-1 and TRBJ2-5; 9 nucleotides match TRBD1. V shed 2 bases, J shed 5 bases, and the junction held 7 bases outside the gene matches. Looked up from germline, CDR1 is SGHRS and CDR2 is YFSETQ. This CDR3 is built from 15 residues. Here the CDR3 DNA reads TGCGCCAGCAGCTTCGGGACAGGGATGTGGGAGACCCAGTACTTC. It translates to CASSFGTGMWETQYF.

This clonotype was counted between two and nine times. The chain employs TRBV20-1 and TRBJ2-3, with unresolved D. CDR1 is DFQATT and CDR2 is SNEGSKA in the germline V gene (reference sequence). Trimming left V 3 bases short and J 1 base short, with 5 bases between. The CDR3 has 12 amino acids. CDR3 amino acids: CSASHRTDTQYF. As DNA, the CDR3 is TGCAGTGCTAGTCACCGCACAGATACGCAGTATTTT.

This sequence joins TRBV20-1 and TRBJ1-4; 7 nucleotides align to TRBD1. J was trimmed by 6 bases and V by 1 base; bases with no gene match: 8. There are 15 residues in the CDR3. Germline V gene data show CDR1 as DFQATT and CDR2 as SNEGSKA (reference sequence). The CDR3 nucleotides read TGCAGTGCTAGAGCCCCGGGACAGAAGTATGAAAAACTGTTTTTT. This encodes CSARAPGQKYEKLFF.

The chain couples TRBV20-1 to TRBJ1-1; D is possibly TRBD1 (5 bases). CDR3 length equals 14 residues. V dropped 3 bases and J dropped 0 bases, with 11 bases sitting between them. Germline assignment: CDR1 DFQATT and CDR2 SNEGSKA (reference sequence). The CDR3 spells CSASGGTVNTEAFF. The CDR3 DNA reads TGCAGTGCTAGTGGCGGGACGGTGAACACTGAAGCTTTCTTT.

The table lists this clonotype with a few counts. The chain joins TRBV6-2 or TRBV6-3 to TRBJ2-7; D is possibly TRBD2 (6 bases). Germline V gene data show CDR1 as MNHEY and CDR2 as SVGEGT. The CDR3 loop spans 13 amino acids. V lost 6 bases to trimming and J lost 1 base, with 10 bases between them. The CDR3 coding sequence is TGTGCCAGCAGCTCGACTAGTTCCTACGAGCAGTACGTC. Translated: CASSSTSSYEQYV.

Concerning this clonotype: A much larger clone sits a single nucleotide away, making a read error possible. The rearrangement links TRBV18 to TRBJ2-7; TRBD2 matches at 8 bases. The CDR3 sequence is 16 residues long. Germline CDR1 KGHSH, CDR2 LQKENI. CDR3: CASSPLWGLENYELYF. As DNA, the CDR3 is TGTGCCAGCTCACCACTCTGGGGACTAGAAAACTACGAGCTGTACTTC.

The chain links TRBV6-6 to TRBJ2-2; D perhaps matches TRBD2 (6 bases). Germline loops: CDR1 MNHNY, CDR2 SVGAGI (reference sequence). CDR3 size: 15 residues. Trimming stripped 2 bases from V and 3 bases from J, with 10 bases between. The CDR3 loop reads CASSYPEGYTGELFF. DNA of the CDR3: TGTGCCAGCAGTTACCCGGAGGGCTACACCGGGGAGCTGTTTTTT.

This clonotype was detected a few times. This sequence joins TRBV6-1 and TRBJ1-2; perhaps TRBD1 as D (6 bases). V lost 2 bases, J lost 3 bases, and 13 bases lay in between. This CDR3 spans 15 amino acids. Germline CDR1 is MNHNS and CDR2 is SASEGT. The CDR3 sequence: CASSENREHYYGYTF. CDR3 nucleotide sequence: TGTGCCAGCAGTGAAAACAGGGAGCACTACTATGGCTACACCTTC.

This clonotype was observed many times. J is TRBJ2-5 and V is TRBV28; D is uncertain. CDR3 length: 12 residues. Germline CDR1 is MDHEN and CDR2 is SYDVKM. With 0 bases removed from V and 4 bases from J, the gap between germline ends came to 3 bases. Written as DNA, the CDR3 is TGTGCCAGCAGTTTATGGGGAGAGACCCAGTACTTC. Translating gives CASSLWGETQYF.

This clonotype was seen only a few times. This chain uses TRBV10-3 with TRBJ1-5, with 9 nucleotides matching TRBD1. The length of the CDR3 is 18 residues. CDR1 ENHRY and CDR2 SYGVKD come from the germline V gene. V lost 2 bases and J lost 0; bases outside the gene matches: 8. The CDR3 sequence is CAISENQGQGNSNQPQHF. The CDR3 coding sequence is TGTGCCATCAGTGAGAACCAGGGACAGGGTAATAGCAATCAGCCCCAGCATTTT.

V gene TRBV10-3 combines with J gene TRBJ2-5; unclear D gene. Germline V gives CDR1 ENHRY, CDR2 SYGVKD. V shed 3 bases and J shed 5 bases, with 4 bases lying between them. The CDR3 is 11 residues long. CDR3 residues: CAISDLETQYF. DNA of the CDR3: TGTGCCATCAGTGACCTTGAGACCCAGTACTTC.

This clonotype was seen more than once but under ten times. The V call is TRBV20-1, the J call TRBJ2-1, with 8 bases aligning to TRBD2. There are 15 residues in the CDR3. CDR1 is DFQATT and CDR2 is SNEGSKA in the germline V gene (reference sequence). V shed 5 bases and J 1 base; nucleotides not matched to a gene: 7. The CDR3 here is CSAVSGASSYNEQFF. CDR3 nucleotide sequence: TGCAGTGCTGTTAGCGGGGCCTCGTCCTACAATGAGCAGTTCTTC.

The DNA for the CDR3 is TGTGCCAGCATGCCGGTGAGGGGCGAGAACACTGAAGCTTTCTTT. Residues: CASMPVRGENTEAFF. The chain joins TRBV7-9 to TRBJ1-1, with D perhaps TRBD1 (5 bases). The V and J ends lost 7 bases and 1 base respectively, with 16 bases between them. This CDR3 region has 15 residues. Germline lookup yields CDR1 SEHNR and CDR2 FQNEAQ (reference sequence).

A few counts support this clonotype. This rearrangement joins TRBV20-1 to TRBJ2-7; 10 bases agree with TRBD2. The V and J ends lost 6 bases and 2 bases, in that order; junction bases with no gene match: 10. The germline V gene encodes CDR1 DFQATT and CDR2 SNEGSKA (reference sequence). The CDR3 is made up of 15 amino acids. In DNA, the CDR3 is TGCAGTGCACGCGCCCCAGCGGGGGGGCCCTACGAGCAGTACTTC. Its translation: CSARAPAGGPYEQYF.

This clonotype has more than one count but fewer than ten. The V gene is TRBV5-1, the J gene TRBJ2-5, with a tentative D call TRBD1 (5 bases). V gave up 6 bases and J gave up 2 bases, with 14 bases separating them. This CDR3 is 14 amino acids long. Germline loops: CDR1 SGHRS, CDR2 YFSETQ. The CDR3 region is CASKLTPGQETQYF. The CDR3 bases are TGCGCCAGCAAACTTACGCCAGGGCAAGAGACCCAGTACTTC.

This clonotype was recorded a few times. The chain combines TRBV5-1 with TRBJ2-3; D is unclear. V was pared by 1 base and J by 1 base, with 10 bases between. CDR3 size: 15 residues. Germline V gives CDR1 SGHRS, CDR2 YFSETQ. CDR3 region: CASSLIGYGTDTQYF. The CDR3 DNA sequence: TGCGCCAGCAGCTTGATAGGGTACGGCACAGATACGCAGTATTTT.

The count of this clonotype is one. The chain joins TRBV19 to TRBJ1-2; TRBD1 aligns across 7 bases. The CDR3 totals 14 residues. Germline CDR1 LNHDA, CDR2 SQIVND (reference sequence). J lost 7 bases, V lost 3 bases, and 8 bases had no gene match. In DNA, the CDR3 is TGTGCCAGTAGTATCCAGGGGGGGTTAAGTGGCTACACCTTC. Translation: CASSIQGGLSGYTF. Full variable domain (remainder filled in from reference TRBV19 and TRBJ1-2): DGGITQSPKYLFRKEGQNVTLSCEQNLNHDAMYWYRQDPGQGLRLIYYSQIVNDFQKGDIAEGYSVSREKKESFPLTVTSAQKNPTAFYLCASSIQGGLSGYTFGSGTRLTVV.

Note on this clonotype: The junction shows a germline mismatch at one end, possibly a read error. The chain joins TRBV7-9 to TRBJ1-4, with D tentatively TRBD1 (6 bases). This CDR3 is built from 14 residues. CDR1 is SEHNR and CDR2 is FQNEAQ in the germline V gene (reference sequence). CDR3 sequence: CASHPGGVGEKLLF. CDR3 DNA: TGTGCCAGCCATCCCGGGGGCGTAGGTGAAAAACTGCTTTTT.

The chain joins TRBV6-5 to TRBJ2-5; 10 nucleotides match TRBD1. This CDR3 is built from 14 residues. Germline lookup yields CDR1 MNHEY and CDR2 SVGAGI. J lost 5 bases, V lost 5 bases, and 5 bases had no gene match. This CDR3 reads CASSTDRGLETQYF. The CDR3 coding sequence is TGTGCCAGCAGTACAGACAGGGGGCTCGAGACCCAGTACTTC.

To note about this clonotype: A junction boundary mismatches the germline segment, possibly from a read error. V gene TRBV5-1 combines with J gene TRBJ1-5; 9 bases are a match to TRBD1. The CDR3 contains 15 residues. The V gene's germline CDR1 is SGHRS and CDR2 YFSETQ. Here the CDR3 reads CASSLVGDREAPRHF. CDR3 DNA sequence: TGCGCCAGCAGCTTGGTAGGGGACAGGGAGGCGCCCCGGCATTTT. The full variable domain, rest sourced from reference TRBV5-1 and TRBJ1-5, is KAGVTQTPRYLIKTRGQQVTLSCSPISGHRSVSWYQQTPGQGLQFLFEYFSETQRNKGNFPGRFSGRQFSNSRSEMNVSTLELGDSALYLCASSLVGDREAPRHFGDGTRLSIL.